The entry below gives a single T cell receptor beta chain sequence along with its context. This clonotype was counted ten times or more. Its antigen specificity is not known. Per-base qualities were not stored, and no clone one base away is much larger. The 40 or so donors, aged roughly 6 to 95 years, were systemically healthy Caucasian individuals from Russia. Approximately 9 milliliters of peripheral blood were collected from each donor into EDTA-treated Vacutainer tubes. Ficoll-Paque density-gradient centrifugation was used to isolate PBMCs, with at least 7 million obtained per sample. Trizol reagent was used to extract total RNA from PBMCs, with at least 6 micrograms per sample. The percentages of naive CD45RAhigh/CD27high T cells were determined by flow cytometry on a PBMC aliquot from every donor. The source of the sample is a study of blood T cells in healthy people across ages (dated by TCRdb to the mid-2010s). For context, the study as a whole: In model experiments, roughly one uniquely barcoded TCR beta cDNA molecule per two T cells was captured by template switching. Four age groups were formed from the donors: young (average approximately 17 years), middle-aged (approximately 40), aged (62) and long-lived (around 82). The study analyzed two additional independent replicas of 1 million unique cDNA reads from the same blood draw for two donors, one aged 18 to 29 and one aged 80 or older. To avoid experimental bias, donors of different ages were randomly spread across the sequencing lanes. The study measured age-related changes in TCR beta repertoire diversity using deep sequencing normalized with unique cDNA molecular identifiers.

The CDR3 spans 14 residues, from the cysteine through the phenylalanine. The entry retains the CDR3 DNA only, 42 bases that are in frame from base 1. CDR1 is given as DFQATT and CDR2 as SNEGSKA, both from the germline V gene (reference sequence). V ends up 6 bases short and J 0 bases short, with an unmatched junction base count of 3. Paper-wide results and their limitations: The long-lived group showed more naive CD4+ T cells, fewer expanded clones and increased TCR diversity than the aged group, suggesting age selection. Estimates of total diversity from one million sequenced T cells were regarded as lower bounds and underestimates. Because donor CMV infection status was unknown, age-related changes in expanded clonotypes were potentially confounded. There was a strong correlation between observed TCR beta diversity and the percentage of naive T cells measured by flow cytometry. Observed TCR beta diversity per million T cells fell roughly linearly with age, and a significant reduction was already apparent by age roughly 41. Conclusive comparison of naive and antigen-experienced compartments was prevented by the profiling of bulk unsorted PBMCs.

Library generation was performed with 5' RACE. The sequencer was an Illumina HiSeq 2500. A second PCR of about 7 to 12 cycles was performed with a sample-barcoded 5' primer and a J-beta primer mix. A template-switch 5' adaptor carrying 12 random nucleotides introduced a unique molecular identifier onto each TCR beta cDNA molecule. At least 2.5 million CDR3-containing paired-end reads were obtained from each sample. First-strand cDNA synthesis was performed from all RNA using the Mint cDNA synthesis kit, with priming by a TRBC-specific oligonucleotide. All cDNA was treated with uracil-DNA glycosylase and then went through a first 18-cycle PCR with the universal primers M1SS and BC2_uni_R. The study's own analysis went as follows. Each sample was normalized by randomly selecting 1 million high-quality reads, each carrying a distinct molecular identifier. Reads with shared molecular identifiers were discarded instead of being binned into consensus sequences. MiTCR, run with a Q25 quality threshold and the strictest error-elimination algorithm, handled CDR3 identification, clonotype clustering and error correction. Lower-bound total TCR beta diversity was estimated with a nonparametric unseen species model using Euler transformation. The raw public reads went through TCRdb reprocessing: fastp at Q25, MiXCR clone calling, in-frame beta chains kept. Each entry is one CDR3 protein sequence, shown with its most common DNA and genes. V and J calls and clone size were set by TCRdb, not the authors. A total of some 1.7 million distinct CDR3 sequences appear in this sample, about 28% of them only once. 7.7% of the sample comes from the top ten.

Sequencing used blood. The sequence was obtained from a young woman in good health. Rearrangement joined TRBV20-1 to TRBJ2-7, with 12 middle bases fitting TRBD2. The base sequence is TGCAGTGCCCAACTAGCGGGAGGCTCCTACGAGCAGTACTTC. The encoded protein is CSAQLAGGSYEQYF.